The 24 T cell receptor beta chains reported below all come from one sample, sequenced in a study of post-analysis software for immune sequencing data. Notes on the study in general: Roughly 5 TRBV segments (TRBV5-6, TRBV5-1 and TRBV20-1 among them) occurred more frequently in patients than in controls.

Incorporated into the TCR beta cDNA libraries were unique molecular identifiers, which served to reduce PCR and sequencing biases. One entry per CDR3 protein, called by TCRdb with MiXCR from the PCR reads. The table lists approximately 260,000 distinct CDR3 sequences, 35% to 45% of them singletons. Their specific antigens are unknown. The sequencing sample was made of blood. These receptors all come from a girl aged 10-17 years with multiple sclerosis.

This clonotype was seen a few times. The chain is built from TRBV7-2 and TRBJ2-3; perhaps TRBD2 as D (5 bases). Germline CDR1 SGHTA, CDR2 FQGNSA. The CDR3 spans 17 residues. V was trimmed by 3 bases and J by 6 bases, leaving 22 bases between them. CDR3 sequence: CASSFSGLNIWYDTQYF. The CDR3 DNA is TGTGCCAGCAGCTTCTCAGGACTCAATATCTGGTATGATACGCAGTATTTT.

This clonotype was detected a few times. A clone one base away is much larger, so this may be a read error. The V call is TRBV15, the J call TRBJ2-3; D tentatively fits TRBD1 or TRBD2 (5 bases each). In germline, CDR1 is LNHNV, CDR2 YYDKDF (reference sequence). The CDR3 has 16 amino acids. For the CDR3, the DNA is TGTGCCACCAGCAGAGAAGTTGGGACGGTTACAGATATGCAGTATTTT. Protein sequence: CATSREVGTVTDMQYF.

Turning to this clonotype: A much more abundant neighbour one base away suggests this may be a read error. The CDR3 bases are TGTGCCAGCAGCTCCGCGGGACACGGCCTATCCTACGAGCAGTGCTTC. This translates into CASSSAGHGLSYEQCF. The chain combines TRBV7-8 with TRBJ2-1, with D perhaps TRBD1 or TRBD2 (6 bases each). CDR1 is SGHVS, CDR2 FQNEAQ, per germline. The CDR3 is 16 residues long.

This clonotype was picked up many times. The genes are TRBV4-1 and TRBJ1-2; 11 bases fit TRBD1. CDR3 size: 15 residues. CDR1 is MGHRA and CDR2 is YSYEKL in the germline V gene. V lost 1 base, J lost 4 bases, and 2 bases stayed unmatched. CDR3 sequence reads: CASSQGTGGSYGYTF. In nucleotides, the CDR3 is TGCGCCAGCAGCCAAGGGACAGGGGGCTCCTATGGCTACACCTTC.

This chain links TRBV9 with TRBJ2-1, with TRBD2 matching over 8 bases. The CDR3 is 16 amino acids. V lost 3 bases, J lost 6 bases, and 11 bases stayed unmatched. Germline V gene data show CDR1 as SGDLS and CDR2 as YYNGEE. CDR3 in DNA: TGTGCCAGCAGCGGAACCGGGACTAGTCTCTCCAATGAGCAGTTCTTC. Its protein is CASSGTGTSLSNEQFF.

The J gene is TRBJ2-1, the V gene TRBV7-8, with no clear D. The CDR3 spans 15 residues. From germline, CDR1 is SGHVS and CDR2 FQNEAQ. V lost 5 bases and J 2 bases, leaving 13 bases between the germline ends. CDR3 residues: CASSETGPTYNEQFF. CDR3 DNA: TGTGCCAGCAGCGAAACGGGCCCTACCTACAATGAGCAGTTCTTC.

This clonotype was counted many times. This could be a read error, since a much larger clone is one nucleotide away. The chain links TRBV7-9 to TRBJ1-2, with a possible D match to TRBD1 (6 bases). CDR1 SEHNR and CDR2 FQNEAQ come from the germline V gene (reference sequence). The V end lost 0 bases, the J end lost 8 bases, and 16 bases lay between the germline ends. The CDR3 length is 15 residues. CDR3 DNA sequence: TGTGCCAGCAGCTTAGCCAACAGGGCCGGTGAGGGCTACACCTTC. Translated, it gives CASSLANRAGEGYTF.

For this clonotype: A read error is possible here, since a much larger clone lies one base away. The rearrangement joins TRBV15 to TRBJ1-1; D might be TRBD1 (5 bases). Germline CDR1 is LNHNV and CDR2 is YYDKDF (reference sequence). CDR3 size: 15 residues. The CDR3 reads CATSRDLQGGTDAFF. The CDR3 DNA sequence: TGTGCCACCAGCAGAGATTTGCAGGGAGGGACTGACGCTTTCTTT.

The V call is TRBV20-1, the J call TRBJ2-5; D is unresolved. The CDR3 consists of 12 residues. V was trimmed by 3 bases and J by 2 bases, leaving 7 bases between them. CDR1 and CDR2 from the germline V gene are DFQATT and SNEGSKA (reference sequence). The CDR3 here is CSARQLQETQYF. The DNA of the CDR3 is TGCAGTGCTAGGCAGCTACAAGAGACCCAGTACTTC.

The chain links TRBV12-3 or TRBV12-4 to TRBJ2-1, with 13 bases aligning to TRBD2. The CDR3 is made up of 15 amino acids. Trimming took 5 bases from V and 7 from J; bases not matched to a gene: 5. The CDR3 protein is CASSRLAGGSNEQFF. The DNA for the CDR3 is TGTGCCAGCAGTCGACTAGCGGGAGGATCGAATGAGCAGTTCTTC.

The rearrangement uses TRBV14 and TRBJ1-4; tentatively, D is TRBD1 (6 bases). This CDR3 comprises 19 residues. Germline V gene sequence: CDR1 SGHDN, CDR2 FVKESK. Trimming shortened V by 1 base and J by 0 bases, and 18 bases separated the two germline ends. Here the CDR3 DNA reads TGTGCCAGCAGCCAAGGCCACTTCAGGGGACAATCAACTAATGAAAAACTGTTTTTT. Translated, it gives CASSQGHFRGQSTNEKLFF. Looking up the rest from reference TRBV14 and TRBJ1-4 gives the full variable domain: EAGVTQFPSHSVIEKGQTVTLRCDPISGHDNLYWYRRVMGKEIKFLLHFVKESKQDESGMPNNRFLAERTGGTYSTLKVQPAELEDSGVYFCASSQGHFRGQSTNEKLFFGSGTQLSVL.

The sample holds many counts of this clonotype. The chain uses TRBV5-1 and TRBJ1-1; 7 positions agree with TRBD1. The CDR3 is 14 amino acids. The germline V gene encodes CDR1 SGHRS and CDR2 YFSETQ. V was pared by 4 bases and J by 3 bases, with 6 bases of the junction left unmatched. CDR3 coding DNA: TGCGCCAGCAGCCGGGGGACAGTAGACACTGAAGCTTTCTTT. This translates into CASSRGTVDTEAFF.

This clonotype was seen ten or more times. The chain is built from TRBV7-3 and TRBJ2-5, with TRBD1 identical over 8 bases. This CDR3 contains 14 residues. The trim removed 5 bases at V and 6 bases at J, leaving 8 bases unmatched. Germline loops: CDR1 SGHTA, CDR2 FQGTGA. The CDR3 nucleotides are TGTGCCAGCAGCCCAGGACAGGGAGAGAAGACCCAGTACTTC. This encodes CASSPGQGEKTQYF.

V is TRBV18 and J is TRBJ1-1; no reliable D call. V was clipped by 2 bases and J by 4 bases, with 14 bases between them. CDR1 and CDR2 (germline): KGHSH, LQKENI. The CDR3 length is 15 residues. The CDR3: CASSPRSGLGTEAFF. Here the CDR3 DNA reads TGTGCCAGCTCACCAAGGTCAGGACTGGGCACTGAAGCTTTCTTT.

The V gene is TRBV19, the J gene TRBJ1-2; no firm D call. The CDR3 has 15 amino acids. CDR1 is LNHDA, CDR2 SQIVND, per germline (reference sequence). V was shortened by 5 bases and J by 6 bases, with 19 bases between the two germline ends. The CDR3 DNA follows: TGTGCCAGTAGTTACAATTTCGCCGGTCAGGATGGCTACACCTTC. Protein product: CASSYNFAGQDGYTF.

This clonotype was seen at least ten times. V gene TRBV7-2 combines with J gene TRBJ1-1, with 9 bases lining up with TRBD1. CDR3 length equals 15 residues. J gave up 1 base and V 5 bases, and 5 bases lay outside the gene matches. Germline V gene data show CDR1 as SGHTA and CDR2 as FQGNSA. CDR3 residues: CASSLRQGGNTEAFF. DNA for the CDR3: TGTGCCAGCAGCCTCCGACAGGGGGGGAACACTGAAGCTTTCTTT.

The chain joins TRBV3-1 to TRBJ2-3; 7 bases align to TRBD1. CDR1 and CDR2 from the germline V gene are LGHDT and YNNKEL (reference sequence). The CDR3 has 16 residues. The J segment lost 5 bases and the V segment lost 4 bases, leaving 12 bases of the junction unmatched. The CDR3 protein is CASSPMGQLVQDTQYF. The DNA of the CDR3 is TGTGCCAGCAGCCCTATGGGACAGCTCGTTCAAGATACGCAGTATTTT.

The chain employs TRBV6-2 or TRBV6-3 and TRBJ2-7; the D gene is possibly TRBD2 (6 bases). The CDR3 covers 17 residues. Germline assignment: CDR1 MNHEY and CDR2 SVGEGT. V gave up 2 bases and J gave up 3 bases, with 20 bases separating them. Written as DNA, the CDR3 is TGTGCCAGCAGTTACCCAAGCACTTTAGCGGCGCGCTACGAGCAGTACTTC. It translates to CASSYPSTLAARYEQYF.

The chain links TRBV2 to TRBJ1-5; 9 nucleotides agree with TRBD1. This CDR3 has 15 residues. Germline V gene sequence: CDR1 SNHLY, CDR2 FYNNEI. J gave up 3 bases and V 7 bases, and 7 bases lay outside the gene matches. CDR3 region: CASTVDRGYNQPQHF. The CDR3 DNA reads TGTGCCAGCACCGTGGACAGGGGCTACAATCAGCCCCAGCATTTT.

The V gene is TRBV12-3 or TRBV12-4, the J gene TRBJ2-1; D is unclear. There are 12 residues in the CDR3. V was shortened by 4 bases and J by 7 bases, with 8 bases between the two germline ends. The CDR3 coding sequence is TGTGCCAGCAGTTCCCGACTTAATGAGCAGTTCTTC. Translated: CASSSRLNEQFF.

The rearrangement links TRBV29-1 to TRBJ1-2; 7 nucleotides match TRBD1. CDR3 length: 13 amino acids. Germline lookup yields CDR1 SQVTM and CDR2 ANQGSEA. After removal of 6 bases from V and 2 bases from J, the junction contained 6 bases not matched to a gene. CDR3 sequence (DNA): TGCAGCGTAATAGGACAGGAGAACTATGGCTACACCTTC. It codes for CSVIGQENYGYTF.

This clonotype has only a few counts. The chain combines TRBV20-1 with TRBJ2-5; D is perhaps TRBD2 (6 bases). The J call could be wrong; TRBJ2-7 is a better fit for the DNA end. The CDR3 is 14 residues long. CDR1 and CDR2 from the germline V gene are DFQATT and SNEGSKA (reference sequence). The CDR3 spells CSAPRIRGLNEQYF. For the CDR3, the DNA is TGCAGTGCCCCCCGGATCCGGGGACTCAACGAGCAGTACTTC.

This clonotype has only a few counts. This sequence may be a read error, since a much larger clone differs from it by one base. The J gene is TRBJ1-2, the V gene TRBV28; weak D call: TRBD1 (5 bases). The germline V gene encodes CDR1 MDHEN and CDR2 SYDVKM. This CDR3 is built from 15 residues. The CDR3 loop is CASSLPFDRHYGHTF. The CDR3 coding sequence is TGTGCCAGCAGTTTACCCTTCGACAGACACTATGGCCACACCTTC.

In its sample, this clonotype was seen many times. This rearrangement joins TRBV7-9 to TRBJ2-1, with D unresolved. Per germline, CDR1 SEHNR and CDR2 FQNEAQ (reference sequence). The CDR3 contains 12 residues. V lost 5 bases, J lost 10 bases, and 12 bases lay in between. The CDR3 DNA is TGTGCCAGCAGCCGACTCCCTCTGGAGCAGTTCTTC. The encoded protein is CASSRLPLEQFF.